A single sample is the source of the 24 T cell receptor beta chains below, sequenced in a study of neurological immune-mediated disorders. TCRdb reprocessed the 5' RACE reads with MiXCR, giving one entry per CDR3 protein. The sample has 50,000 or so distinct CDR3 sequences, 10% seen once. Input material: PBMCs. The receptor source for this set is a woman between 35 and 50 years old with HTLV-1-associated myelopathy (HAM/TSP).

V usage is TRBV5-6 and J usage is TRBJ2-2; D is unresolved. Trimming took off 0 bases at V and 3 bases at J, with 6 bases between the two ends. This CDR3 is built from 14 residues. CDR1 is SGHDT, CDR2 YYEEEE, per germline. The DNA for the CDR3 is TGTGCCAGCAGCTTGGGACTTCACACCGGGGAGCTGTTTTTT. This encodes CASSLGLHTGELFF.

Concerning this clonotype itself: No DNA is shown, since the ends of the CDR3 on it are uncertain; the CDR3 is the one TCRdb lists. The J gene is TRBJ1-2, the V gene TRBV7-2; the table's D call TRBD1 went unverified against the DNA. Germline values: CDR1 SGHTA, CDR2 FQGNSA. Counting both end residues, the CDR3 totals 23 amino acids. CDR3 amino acids: CASSFYICSARGMDTLGLYGYTF.

In its sample, this clonotype was seen many times. The V gene is TRBV5-1, the J gene TRBJ2-3; TRBD1 aligns across 7 bases. The CDR3 spans 13 residues. Germline V CDR1 and CDR2: SGHRS, YFSETQ. The junction had 2 bases not matched to a gene; V was cut back by 4 bases and J by 3 bases. CDR3 loop: CASSVGQTDTQYF. CDR3 DNA sequence: TGCGCCAGCAGCGTGGGACAGACAGATACGCAGTATTTT.

This clonotype was recorded many times. The chain has TRBV5-5 and TRBJ2-5; D is unresolved. CDR1 is SGHKS, CDR2 YYEKEE, per germline (reference sequence). V lost 1 base to trimming and J lost 0 bases, with 13 bases between them. The CDR3 has 16 residues. CDR3 amino acids: CASSLLLPQYQETQYF. CDR3 sequence (DNA): TGTGCCAGCAGCTTGCTCCTTCCTCAGTACCAAGAGACCCAGTACTTC.

The table lists this clonotype with many counts. The chain couples TRBV14 to TRBJ1-2, with D possibly TRBD1 on 6 matching bases. The V gene lost 4 bases and the J gene lost 3 bases, with 21 bases spanning the gap. The CDR3 is made up of 17 amino acids. Germline CDR1 SGHDN, CDR2 FVKESK. CDR3 protein: CASSPRWTARTYYGYTF. The CDR3 DNA is TGTGCCAGCAGCCCCCGATGGACAGCCAGGACATACTATGGCTACACCTTC.

This clonotype showed up many times. V is TRBV5-1 and J is TRBJ1-2; 7 nucleotides match TRBD1. Unmatched junction bases numbered 9, after V lost 8 bases and J lost 8 bases. Germline V CDR1 and CDR2: SGHRS, YFSETQ. The CDR3 runs 12 residues. This chain's CDR3 is CASPTRGWGYTF. The CDR3 DNA follows: TGCGCCAGTCCAACCAGGGGGTGGGGCTACACCTTC.

The sample holds many counts of this clonotype. The chain carries TRBV10-3 and TRBJ2-1; D remains ambiguous. This CDR3 contains 16 residues. V lost 4 bases and J 1 base, leaving 14 bases between the germline ends. CDR1 is ENHRY and CDR2 is SYGVKD in the germline V gene. CDR3 nucleotide sequence: TGTGCCATCAGTGTGCATGCCCTCCGGTCCTACAATGAGCAGTTCTTC. It encodes CAISVHALRSYNEQFF.

This clonotype came up many times. The V and J genes are TRBV2 and TRBJ1-2; D is unclear. V shed 1 base and J shed 5 bases, with 5 bases lying between them. The CDR3 loop spans 12 amino acids. Per germline, CDR1 SNHLY and CDR2 FYNNEI. DNA of the CDR3: TGTGCCAGCAGTGAAGACATTTATGGCTACACCTTC. Amino acids: CASSEDIYGYTF. The whole variable domain, remainder taken from reference TRBV2 and TRBJ1-2, is EPEVTQTPSHQVTQMGQEVILRCVPISNHLYFYWYRQILGQKVEFLVSFYNNEISEKSEIFDDQFSVERPDGSNFTLKIRSTKLEDSAMYFCASSEDIYGYTFGSGTRLTVV.

At least ten counts were recorded for this clonotype. The rearrangement uses TRBV6-5 and TRBJ1-5; D ambiguous. The V end was cut by 0 bases, the J end by 6 bases, with 6 bases between. The germline gives CDR1 MNHEY, CDR2 SVGAGI. This CDR3 region has 13 residues. The CDR3 bases are TGTGCCAGCAGTTACTCGCCCCTTCAGCCCCAGCATTTT. As protein: CASSYSPLQPQHF.

This clonotype was recorded at least ten times. V is TRBV20-1 and J is TRBJ2-3; D gene unclear. Germline V gives CDR1 DFQATT, CDR2 SNEGSKA (reference sequence). The V gene lost 5 bases and the J gene lost 4 bases, with 16 bases spanning the gap. The length of the CDR3 is 14 residues. CDR3 nucleotides: TGCAGTGCTCTTTACCCCGGGCCGCCAGATACGCAGTATTTT. It codes for CSALYPGPPDTQYF.

This clonotype was counted ten times or more. The chain carries TRBV20-1 and TRBJ1-4; D is unclear. CDR3 length: 12 amino acids. CDR1 DFQATT and CDR2 SNEGSKA come from the germline V gene (reference sequence). V was clipped by 6 bases and J by 8 bases, with 13 bases between them. CDR3 protein: CSARGSGEKLFF. DNA of the CDR3: TGCAGTGCCCGTGGCTCCGGGGAAAAACTGTTTTTT.

This clonotype was detected many times. The chain joins TRBV12-3 or TRBV12-4 to TRBJ2-6; weak D call: TRBD1 (6 bases). V was shortened by 5 bases and J by 2 bases, with 10 bases between the two germline ends. There are 15 residues in the CDR3. The CDR3 region has the DNA TGTGCCAGCAGTGGGGGACAACCTGGGGCCAACGTCCTGACTTTC. It codes for CASSGGQPGANVLTF.

The gene calls are TRBV2 and TRBJ2-2, with no clear D. CDR1 is SNHLY and CDR2 is FYNNEI in the germline V gene. The V end lost 5 bases, the J end lost 1 base, and 8 bases lay between the germline ends. The CDR3 spans 14 residues. CDR3 amino acids: CASSREKNTGELFF. The CDR3 region has the DNA TGTGCCAGCAGTAGAGAGAAGAACACCGGGGAGCTGTTTTTT.

This clonotype was detected ten times or more. The chain has TRBV21-1 and TRBJ2-3; TRBD1 reflects the table's D call only, with no check against the DNA. TRBV21-1 is recorded as a pseudogene. The CDR3 sequence is 17 residues long. The CDR3 DNA follows: TGTGCCAGCAGCCCCAATAATGTAGGGGTTTGCACAGATACGCAGTATTTT. Encoded protein: CASSPNNVGVCTDTQYF.

This clonotype was recorded at least ten times. The chain joins TRBV2 to TRBJ2-3, with D hard to call. Trimming pared 7 bases from V and 0 bases from J, leaving 11 bases between. The CDR3 has 14 residues. Germline CDR1 SNHLY, CDR2 FYNNEI. CDR3 residues: CASTDQPSTDTQYF. The CDR3 coding sequence is TGTGCCAGCACCGACCAACCTAGCACAGATACGCAGTATTTT.

This clonotype was recorded many times. The genes are TRBV12-5 and TRBJ2-7; a weak D match, TRBD2 (6 bases). Germline V gene sequence: CDR1 LGHNT, CDR2 FRNRAP. V was cut by 2 bases and J by 7 bases, with 9 bases left in between. The CDR3 sequence is 12 residues long. The CDR3: CASGLTRGEQYF. CDR3 bases: TGTGCTAGTGGTTTGACACGGGGGGAGCAGTACTTC.

This clonotype has ten or more counts. The chain links TRBV5-1 to TRBJ1-5; possibly TRBD1 for D (5 bases). The CDR3 loop spans 13 amino acids. Trimming shortened V by 2 bases and J by 4 bases, and 7 bases separated the two germline ends. Germline V CDR1 and CDR2: SGHRS, YFSETQ. The CDR3 DNA reads as TGCGCCAGCAGCTTCGACAGAAATCAGCCCCAGCATTTT. This sequence encodes CASSFDRNQPQHF. The whole variable domain, filled in from reference TRBV5-1 and TRBJ1-5, reads KAGVTQTPRYLIKTRGQQVTLSCSPISGHRSVSWYQQTPGQGLQFLFEYFSETQRNKGNFPGRFSGRQFSNSRSEMNVSTLELGDSALYLCASSFDRNQPQHFGDGTRLSIL.

This clonotype was counted ten times or more. This sequence joins TRBV6-2 or TRBV6-3 and TRBJ2-2, with TRBD1 as a possible D gene (6 bases). V gave up 10 bases and J gave up 5 bases, with 17 bases separating them. CDR1 and CDR2 (germline): MNHEY, SVGEGT. The CDR3 covers 14 residues. CDR3 bases: TGTGCCATCGCTTCAACACAGGGTACCGGGGAGCTGTTTTTT. Translating it yields CAIASTQGTGELFF.

This clonotype was seen many times. The chain is built from TRBV12-3 or TRBV12-4 and TRBJ1-2; 12 bases match TRBD1. CDR3 length: 15 amino acids. V shed 5 bases, J shed 7 bases, and the junction held 8 bases outside the gene matches. CDR3 in amino acids: CASSNRDRGRGGYTF. Written as DNA, the CDR3 is TGTGCCAGCAGTAACCGGGACAGGGGGCGCGGTGGCTACACCTTC.

This clonotype has at least ten counts. The chain couples TRBV5-1 to TRBJ2-6; possibly TRBD2 for D (6 bases). The germline V gene encodes CDR1 SGHRS and CDR2 YFSETQ. The CDR3 covers 18 residues. V lost 0 bases and J lost 0, with 13 bases in between. The CDR3 coding sequence is TGCGCCAGCAGCTTGGCGGGGGAATTTCTCTCTGGGGCCAACGTCCTGACTTTC. Encoded protein: CASSLAGEFLSGANVLTF.

This clonotype was recorded at least ten times. The chain carries TRBV14 and TRBJ1-1, with 9 bases aligning to TRBD1. With 0 bases clipped from V and 1 base from J, the junction kept 6 bases outside the gene matches. Germline CDR1 and CDR2: SGHDN and FVKESK. This CDR3 is 17 amino acids long. The CDR3: CASSQDFLDRGNTEAFF. CDR3 sequence (DNA): TGTGCCAGCAGCCAAGACTTCCTGGACAGGGGGAACACTGAAGCTTTCTTT. Full variable domain (rest looked up from reference TRBV14 and TRBJ1-1): EAGVTQFPSHSVIEKGQTVTLRCDPISGHDNLYWYRRVMGKEIKFLLHFVKESKQDESGMPNNRFLAERTGGTYSTLKVQPAELEDSGVYFCASSQDFLDRGNTEAFFGQGTRLTVV.

This clonotype occurred many times. V gene TRBV3-1 combines with J gene TRBJ2-7; D is undetermined. V lost 1 base, J lost 2 bases, and 3 bases lay in between. Germline V gives CDR1 LGHDT, CDR2 YNNKEL (reference sequence). The CDR3 has 12 amino acids. Here the CDR3 reads CASSQGTYEQYF. CDR3 nucleotide sequence: TGTGCCAGCAGCCAAGGAACCTACGAGCAGTACTTC.

This clonotype was seen ten or more times. The chain recombines TRBV12-3 or TRBV12-4 with TRBJ2-5; 9 positions match TRBD2. The CDR3 covers 14 residues. Germline trimming cut 3 bases from V and 7 bases from J; bases unmatched to any gene: 6. The CDR3 region has the DNA TGTGCCAGCAGTTTGATAGCGGGGGAGGGGACCCAGTACTTC. Its protein product is CASSLIAGEGTQYF.

There are many counts of this clonotype. The chain has TRBV20-1 and TRBJ2-3, with D tentatively TRBD1 or TRBD2 (7 bases each). Germline V gene sequence: CDR1 DFQATT, CDR2 SNEGSKA (reference sequence). V lost 8 bases, J lost 4 bases, and 13 bases lay in between. This CDR3 has 12 amino acids. CDR3 DNA sequence: TGCAGTCCAGGGGGGGGGTCAGATACGCAGTATTTT. Translating it yields CSPGGGSDTQYF.